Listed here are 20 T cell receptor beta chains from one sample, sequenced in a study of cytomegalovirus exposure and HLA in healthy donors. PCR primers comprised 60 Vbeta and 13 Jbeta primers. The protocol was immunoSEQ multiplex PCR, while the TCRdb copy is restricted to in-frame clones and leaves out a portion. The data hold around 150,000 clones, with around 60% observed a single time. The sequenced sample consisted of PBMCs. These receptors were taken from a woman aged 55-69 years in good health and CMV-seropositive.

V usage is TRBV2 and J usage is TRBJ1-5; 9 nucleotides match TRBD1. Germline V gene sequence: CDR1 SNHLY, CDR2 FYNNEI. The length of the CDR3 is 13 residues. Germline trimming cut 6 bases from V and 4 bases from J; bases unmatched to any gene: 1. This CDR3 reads CASSGQGNQPQHF. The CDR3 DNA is TGTGCCAGCAGCGGACAGGGGAATCAGCCCCAGCATTTT.

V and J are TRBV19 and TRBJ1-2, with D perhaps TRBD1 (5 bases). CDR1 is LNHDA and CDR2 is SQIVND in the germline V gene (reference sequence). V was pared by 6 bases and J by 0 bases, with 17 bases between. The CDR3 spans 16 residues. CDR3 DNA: TGTGCCAGTAGCTCTGTAGTTGACAGCGCTAACTATGGCTACACCTTC. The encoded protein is CASSSVVDSANYGYTF. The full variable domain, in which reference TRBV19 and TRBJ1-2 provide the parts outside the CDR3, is DGGITQSPKYLFRKEGQNVTLSCEQNLNHDAMYWYRQDPGQGLRLIYYSQIVNDFQKGDIAEGYSVSREKKESFPLTVTSAQKNPTAFYLCASSSVVDSANYGYTFGSGTRLTVV.

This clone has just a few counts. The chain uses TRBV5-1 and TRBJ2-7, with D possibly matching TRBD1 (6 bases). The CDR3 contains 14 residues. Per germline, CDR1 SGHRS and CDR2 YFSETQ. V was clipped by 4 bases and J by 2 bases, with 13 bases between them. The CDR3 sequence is CASSPRTEPYEQYF. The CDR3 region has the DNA TGCGCCAGCAGCCCCCGGACAGAACCCTACGAGCAGTACTTC. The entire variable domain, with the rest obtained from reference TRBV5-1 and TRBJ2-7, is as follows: KAGVTQTPRYLIKTRGQQVTLSCSPISGHRSVSWYQQTPGQGLQFLFEYFSETQRNKGNFPGRFSGRQFSNSRSEMNVSTLELGDSALYLCASSPRTEPYEQYFGPGTRLTVT.

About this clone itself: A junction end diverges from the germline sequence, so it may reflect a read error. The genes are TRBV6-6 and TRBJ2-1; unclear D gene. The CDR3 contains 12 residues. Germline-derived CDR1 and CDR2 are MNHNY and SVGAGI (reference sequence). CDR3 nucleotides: TGTGCCAGCAGTTACGGCATAAATGGGCAGTTCTTC. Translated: CASSYGINGQFF.

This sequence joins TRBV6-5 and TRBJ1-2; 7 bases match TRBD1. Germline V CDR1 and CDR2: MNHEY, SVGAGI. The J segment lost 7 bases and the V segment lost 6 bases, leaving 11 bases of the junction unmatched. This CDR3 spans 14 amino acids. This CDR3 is CASSPDRARLGYTF. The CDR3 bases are TGTGCCAGCAGCCCTGACAGGGCCCGACTTGGCTACACCTTC.

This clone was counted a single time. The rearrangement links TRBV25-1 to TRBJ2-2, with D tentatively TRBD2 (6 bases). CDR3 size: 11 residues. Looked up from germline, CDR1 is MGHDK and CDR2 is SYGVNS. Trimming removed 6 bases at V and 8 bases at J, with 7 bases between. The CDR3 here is CASSGSGELFF. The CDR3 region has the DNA TGTGCCAGCAGCGGGAGTGGGGAGCTGTTTTTT.

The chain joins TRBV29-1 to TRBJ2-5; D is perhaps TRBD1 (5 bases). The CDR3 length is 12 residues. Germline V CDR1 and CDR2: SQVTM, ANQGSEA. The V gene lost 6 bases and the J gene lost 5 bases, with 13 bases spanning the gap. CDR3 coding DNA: TGCAGCGTCGACAGAATAGGGGAGACCCAGTACTTC. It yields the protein CSVDRIGETQYF.

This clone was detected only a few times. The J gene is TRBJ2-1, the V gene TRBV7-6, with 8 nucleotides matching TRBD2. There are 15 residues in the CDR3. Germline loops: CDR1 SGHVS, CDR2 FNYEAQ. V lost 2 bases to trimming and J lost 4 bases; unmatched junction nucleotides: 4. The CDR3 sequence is CASSLSGGGYNEQFF. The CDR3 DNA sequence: TGTGCCAGCAGCTTATCGGGAGGGGGGTACAATGAGCAGTTCTTC.

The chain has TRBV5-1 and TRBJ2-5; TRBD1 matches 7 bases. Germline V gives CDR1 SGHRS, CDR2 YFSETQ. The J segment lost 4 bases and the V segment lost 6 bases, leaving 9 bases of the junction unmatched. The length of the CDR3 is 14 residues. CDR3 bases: TGCGCCAGCACTCTGAGGGGGCAGGGAGAGACCCAGTACTTC. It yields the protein CASTLRGQGETQYF.

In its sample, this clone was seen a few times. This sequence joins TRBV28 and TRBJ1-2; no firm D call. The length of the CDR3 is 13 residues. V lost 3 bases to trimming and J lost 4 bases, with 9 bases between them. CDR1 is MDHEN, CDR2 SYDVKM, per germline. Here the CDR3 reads CASSLEFTYGYTF. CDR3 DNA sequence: TGTGCCAGCAGTTTGGAGTTTACCTATGGCTACACCTTC.

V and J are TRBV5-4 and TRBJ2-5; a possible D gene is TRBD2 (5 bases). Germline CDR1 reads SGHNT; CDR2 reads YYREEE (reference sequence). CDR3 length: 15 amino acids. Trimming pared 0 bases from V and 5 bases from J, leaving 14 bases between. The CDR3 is CASSLGLIGGETQYF. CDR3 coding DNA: TGTGCCAGCAGCTTGGGACTCATAGGCGGGGAGACCCAGTACTTC.

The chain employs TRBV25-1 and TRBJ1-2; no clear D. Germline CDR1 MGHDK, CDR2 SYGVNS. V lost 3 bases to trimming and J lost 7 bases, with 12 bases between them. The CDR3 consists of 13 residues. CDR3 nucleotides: TGTGCCAGCAGTGACCCGAGGTCCTCTGGCTACACCTTC. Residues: CASSDPRSSGYTF.

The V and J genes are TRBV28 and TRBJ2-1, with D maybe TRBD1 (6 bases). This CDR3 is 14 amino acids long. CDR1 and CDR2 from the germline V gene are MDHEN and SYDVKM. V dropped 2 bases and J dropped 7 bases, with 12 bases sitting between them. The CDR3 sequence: CASSLRDMVNEQFF. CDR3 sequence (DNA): TGTGCCAGCAGTTTAAGGGACATGGTTAATGAGCAGTTCTTC.

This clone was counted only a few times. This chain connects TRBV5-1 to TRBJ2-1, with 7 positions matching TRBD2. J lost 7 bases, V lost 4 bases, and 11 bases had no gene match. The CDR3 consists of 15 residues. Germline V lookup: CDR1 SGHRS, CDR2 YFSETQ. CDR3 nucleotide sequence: TGCGCCAGCAGCCAGACTGTGGGCGGGGGTAATGAGCAGTTCTTC. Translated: CASSQTVGGGNEQFF.

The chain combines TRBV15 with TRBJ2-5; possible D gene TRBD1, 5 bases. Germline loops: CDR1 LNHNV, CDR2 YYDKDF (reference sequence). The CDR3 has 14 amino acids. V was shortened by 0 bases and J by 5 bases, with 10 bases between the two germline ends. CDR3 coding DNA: TGTGCCACCAGCAGAGATGCAGGGCGGGAGACCCAGTACTTC. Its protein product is CATSRDAGRETQYF. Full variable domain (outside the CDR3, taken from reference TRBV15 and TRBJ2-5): DAMVIQNPRYQVTQFGKPVTLSCSQTLNHNVMYWYQQKSSQAPKLLFHYYDKDFNNEADTPDNFQSRRPNTSFCFLDIRSPGLGDTAMYLCATSRDAGRETQYFGPGTRLLVL.

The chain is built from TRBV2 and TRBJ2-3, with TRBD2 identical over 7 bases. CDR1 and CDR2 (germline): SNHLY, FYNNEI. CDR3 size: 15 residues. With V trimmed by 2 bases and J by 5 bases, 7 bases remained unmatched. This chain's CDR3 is CASSENGQRGDTQYF. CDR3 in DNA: TGTGCCAGCAGTGAAAACGGGCAGCGGGGAGATACGCAGTATTTT.

This CDR3 reads CASSQAGRGQETQYF. For the CDR3, the DNA is TGTGCCAGCAGCCAAGCGGGCAGGGGGCAAGAGACCCAGTACTTC. The V gene is TRBV14, the J gene TRBJ2-5; 7 bases line up with TRBD1. The CDR3 runs 15 residues. From germline, CDR1 is SGHDN and CDR2 FVKESK. V shed 1 base and J 2 bases; nucleotides not matched to a gene: 4.

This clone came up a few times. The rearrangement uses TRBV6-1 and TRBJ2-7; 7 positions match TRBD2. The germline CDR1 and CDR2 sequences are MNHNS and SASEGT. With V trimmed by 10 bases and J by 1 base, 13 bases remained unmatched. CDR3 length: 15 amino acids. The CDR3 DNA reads TGTGCCATCAGCTCCGGGGAGGGGCGATCCTACGAGCAGTACTTC. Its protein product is CAISSGEGRSYEQYF.

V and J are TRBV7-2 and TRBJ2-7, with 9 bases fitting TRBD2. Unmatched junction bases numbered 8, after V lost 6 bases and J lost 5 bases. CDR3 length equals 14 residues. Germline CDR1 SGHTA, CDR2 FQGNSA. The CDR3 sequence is CASREAGGANEQYF. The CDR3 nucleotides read TGTGCCAGCAGAGAAGCGGGAGGAGCAAACGAGCAGTACTTC. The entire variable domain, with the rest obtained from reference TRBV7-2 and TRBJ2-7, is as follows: GAGVSQSPSNKVTEKGKDVELRCDPISGHTALYWYRQSLGQGLEFLIYFQGNSAPDKSGLPSDRFSAERTGGSVSTLTIQRTQQEDSAVYLCASREAGGANEQYFGPGTRLTVT.

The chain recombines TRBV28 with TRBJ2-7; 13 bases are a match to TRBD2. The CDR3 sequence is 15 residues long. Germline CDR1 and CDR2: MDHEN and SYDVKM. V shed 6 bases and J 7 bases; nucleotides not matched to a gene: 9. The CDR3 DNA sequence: TGTGCCAGCAGAACCTGGACTAGCGGGAGTGGTGAGCAGTACTTC. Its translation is CASRTWTSGSGEQYF.